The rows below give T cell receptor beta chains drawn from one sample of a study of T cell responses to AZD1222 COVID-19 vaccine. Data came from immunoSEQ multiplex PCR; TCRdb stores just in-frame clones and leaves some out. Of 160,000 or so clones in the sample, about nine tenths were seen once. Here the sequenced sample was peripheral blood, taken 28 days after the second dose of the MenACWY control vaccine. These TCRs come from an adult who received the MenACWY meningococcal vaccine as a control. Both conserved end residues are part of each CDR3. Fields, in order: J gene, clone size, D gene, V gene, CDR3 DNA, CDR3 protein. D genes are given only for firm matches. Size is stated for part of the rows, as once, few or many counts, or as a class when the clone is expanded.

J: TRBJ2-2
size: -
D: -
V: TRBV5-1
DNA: TGCGCCAGCAGCGGGGCCAGTGGGCGCAGGCCGAACACCGGGGAGCTGTTTTTT
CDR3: CASSGASGRRPNTGELFF

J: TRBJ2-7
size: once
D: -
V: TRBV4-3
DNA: TGCGCCAGCAGCCGGACCTTAGGAGAGGTCTACGAGCAGTACTTC
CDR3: CASSRTLGEVYEQYF

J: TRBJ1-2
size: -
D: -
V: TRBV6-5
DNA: TGTGCCAGCACCCGCGGAGGGGCTTTTAACTATGGCTACACCTTC
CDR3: CASTRGGAFNYGYTF

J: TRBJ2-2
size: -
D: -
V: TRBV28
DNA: TGTGCCAGCAGTTTCGAGTCCGGGGAGCTGTTTTTT
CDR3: CASSFESGELFF

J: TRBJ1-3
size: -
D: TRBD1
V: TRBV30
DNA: TGTGCCTGGAAGATACGGGACAGGGTTAGGAAGGGCACCATATATTTT
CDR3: CAWKIRDRVRKGTIYF

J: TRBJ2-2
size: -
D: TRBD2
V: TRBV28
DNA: TGTGCCAGCAGTCGGACTAGTTCCACCGGGGAGCTGTTTTTT
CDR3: CASSRTSSTGELFF

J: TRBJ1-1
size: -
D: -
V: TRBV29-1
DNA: TGCAGCGGTACCTACCCAGTCGAGGAAGCTTTCTTT
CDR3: CSGTYPVEEAFF

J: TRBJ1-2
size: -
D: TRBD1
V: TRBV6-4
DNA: TGTGCCAGCGAAAAGGGTACGGGACAGTTTATTTTCAACTATGGCTACACCTTC
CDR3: CASEKGTGQFIFNYGYTF

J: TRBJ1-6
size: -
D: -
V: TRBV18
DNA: TGTGCCAGCTCACGGGAGGGTCCAGATAATTCACCCCTCCACTTT
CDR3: CASSREGPDNSPLHF

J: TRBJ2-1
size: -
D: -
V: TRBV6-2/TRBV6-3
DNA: TGTGCCAGCAGTTATATGTTGCGACACTCCTACAATGAGCAGTTCTTC
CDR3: CASSYMLRHSYNEQFF

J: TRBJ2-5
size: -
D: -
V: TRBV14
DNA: TGTGCCAGCAGCCGGGGGCCGAAAGAGACCCAGTACTTC
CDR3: CASSRGPKETQYF

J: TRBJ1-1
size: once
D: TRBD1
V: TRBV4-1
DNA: TGCGCCAGCAGCGCGCGGACAGGGGATGAAGCTTTCTTT
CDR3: CASSARTGDEAFF

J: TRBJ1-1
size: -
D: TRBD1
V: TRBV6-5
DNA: TGTGCCAGCAGTTACTCCTTGGGACAGGGGAAGAATGAAGCTTTCTTT
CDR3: CASSYSLGQGKNEAFF

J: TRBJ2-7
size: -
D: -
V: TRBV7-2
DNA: TGTGCCAGCAGCTTGGTCGAGTACGAGCAGTACTTC
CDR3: CASSLVEYEQYF

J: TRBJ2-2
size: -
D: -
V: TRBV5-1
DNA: TGCGCCAGCAGCTTGGGGGCCCACACCGGGGAGCTGTTTTTT
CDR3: CASSLGAHTGELFF

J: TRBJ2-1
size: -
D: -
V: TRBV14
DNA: TGTGCCAGCAGCCCTGGGACGGCGAGCTCCTACAATGAGCAGTTCTTC
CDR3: CASSPGTASSYNEQFF

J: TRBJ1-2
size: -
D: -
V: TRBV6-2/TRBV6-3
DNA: TGTGCCAGCAGTTACCCCCAGGGAGTGGGCTATGGCTACACCTTC
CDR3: CASSYPQGVGYGYTF